Shown below are 32 T cell receptor beta chains from a single sample sequenced in a study of cytomegalovirus exposure and HLA in healthy donors. PCR was performed using 60 Vbeta and 13 Jbeta primers. The protocol was immunoSEQ multiplex PCR, while the TCRdb copy is restricted to in-frame clones and leaves out a portion. Here the sample spans about 140,000 clones, 65% to 85% being singletons. The sample was PBMCs. These receptor sequences come from a man aged 45-65 years in good health and CMV-seronegative.

This clone was counted between two and nine times. The chain uses TRBV4-2 and TRBJ2-5, with 9 bases identical to TRBD2. V shed 0 bases and J 5 bases; nucleotides not matched to a gene: 13. This CDR3 region has 18 residues. Germline-derived CDR1 and CDR2 are LGHNA and YNFKEQ. The CDR3 DNA reads as TGTGCCAGCAGCCAAGATTGGTGGCTAGCGGGGTCTAAGGAGACCCAGTACTTC. Translation gives CASSQDWWLAGSKETQYF.

A few counts support this clone. The CDR3 here is CASRSGSGGGELFF. The CDR3 bases are TGCGCCAGCAGGAGCGGGAGTGGGGGCGGGGAGCTGTTTTTT. The chain joins TRBV10-1 to TRBJ2-2; 8 bases line up with TRBD2. Germline V gene sequence: CDR1 WNHNN, CDR2 SYGVQD (reference sequence). V gave up 6 bases and J gave up 7 bases; unmatched junction bases: 7. The CDR3 runs to 14 residues.

The chain is built from TRBV7-6 and TRBJ2-3; 7 bases map to TRBD2. The CDR3 totals 16 residues. Germline lookup yields CDR1 SGHVS and CDR2 FNYEAQ. V was pared by 8 bases and J by 5 bases, with 16 bases of the junction left unmatched. The CDR3 is CASGRLGEGREDTQYF. The CDR3 bases are TGTGCCAGCGGCCGGTTGGGGGAGGGCCGTGAAGATACGCAGTATTTT. Combining the CDR3 with reference TRBV7-6 and TRBJ2-3 gives the whole variable domain GAGVSQSPRYKVTKRGQDVALRCDPISGHVSLYWYRQALGQGPEFLTYFNYEAQQDKSGLPNDRFSAERPEGSISTLTIQRTEQRDSAMYRCASGRLGEGREDTQYFGPGTRLTVL.

This sequence joins TRBV2 and TRBJ2-7; D is perhaps TRBD1 (6 bases). Trimming left V 5 bases short and J 2 bases short, with 10 bases between. Looked up from germline, CDR1 is SNHLY and CDR2 is FYNNEI. The CDR3 covers 13 residues. The CDR3 loop reads CASSTWTAYEQYF. DNA for the CDR3: TGTGCCAGCAGTACTTGGACAGCCTACGAGCAGTACTTC.

The gene calls are TRBV5-4 and TRBJ1-2; D call uncertain. CDR3 size: 14 residues. Trimming pared 5 bases from V and 6 bases from J, leaving 17 bases between. Germline V gene data show CDR1 as SGHNT and CDR2 as YYREEE (reference sequence). CDR3 amino acids: CASSPTREGNGYTF. The CDR3 DNA sequence: TGTGCCAGCAGTCCAACGAGGGAAGGGAATGGCTACACCTTC.

This chain links TRBV5-1 with TRBJ1-2, with D perhaps matching TRBD1 (6 bases). CDR1 and CDR2 (germline): SGHRS, YFSETQ. The CDR3 contains 13 residues. V lost 5 bases, J lost 4 bases, and 12 bases lay in between. This CDR3 reads CASSTDSAYGYTF. DNA of the CDR3: TGCGCCAGCAGTACGGACAGTGCCTATGGCTACACCTTC.

The chain carries TRBV18 and TRBJ1-1; D gene uncertain. Germline V CDR1 and CDR2: KGHSH, LQKENI. V shed 6 bases and J shed 5 bases, with 16 bases lying between them. This CDR3 has 14 residues. In DNA, the CDR3 is TGTGCCAGCTCCTTCGACGGACGGAGGACTGAAGCTTTCTTT. It translates to CASSFDGRRTEAFF.

The chain joins TRBV4-1 to TRBJ1-1, with D perhaps matching TRBD1 (5 bases). V was pared by 4 bases and J by 3 bases, with 21 bases between. The CDR3 has 17 amino acids. Germline-derived CDR1 and CDR2 are MGHRA and YSYEKL. The CDR3: CASSPSEGAGPYTEAFF. DNA of the CDR3: TGCGCCAGCAGCCCATCTGAAGGGGCTGGCCCTTACACTGAAGCTTTCTTT.

The chain joins TRBV7-9 to TRBJ2-6, with unresolved D. V was clipped by 6 bases and J by 2 bases, with 8 bases between them. This CDR3 is built from 14 residues. Germline V gene lookup returns CDR1 SEHNR and CDR2 FQNEAQ (reference sequence). The CDR3 reads CASRLLAGANVLTF. In nucleotides, the CDR3 is TGTGCCAGCAGATTGTTAGCTGGGGCCAACGTCCTGACTTTC.

The V gene is TRBV12-5, the J gene TRBJ1-1; 7 bases are shared with TRBD1. The CDR3 has 16 residues. V dropped 1 base and J dropped 1; count of bases not matched to a gene: 6. The germline CDR1 and CDR2 sequences are LGHNT and FRNRAP. The CDR3 region has the DNA TGTGCTAGTGGTTTGGCCTCAGGGGGAGGGAACACTGAAGCTTTCTTT. It is translated as CASGLASGGGNTEAFF.

The chain links TRBV13 to TRBJ2-2; D is possibly TRBD1 (5 bases). The CDR3 contains 18 residues. CDR1 is PRHDT and CDR2 is FYEKMQ in the germline V gene (reference sequence). The V gene lost 3 bases and the J gene lost 7 bases, with 24 bases spanning the gap. The DNA of the CDR3 is TGTGCCAGCAGCTTCGGTGAAGGGGTGGACGAGTTCATCGGGGAGCTGTTTTTT. Its translation is CASSFGEGVDEFIGELFF. Complete variable domain (other parts from reference TRBV13 and TRBJ2-2): AAGVIQSPRHLIKEKRETATLKCYPIPRHDTVYWYQQGPGQDPQFLISFYEKMQSDKGSIPDRFSAQQFSDYHSELNMSSLELGDSALYFCASSFGEGVDEFIGELFFGEGSRLTVL.

A few counts support this clone. Other DNA sequences in the same sample also yield this CDR3. The V gene is TRBV5-1, the J gene TRBJ2-1; 8 nucleotides align to TRBD2. CDR1 is SGHRS, CDR2 YFSETQ, per germline. V lost 3 bases to trimming and J lost 4 bases; unmatched junction nucleotides: 3. This CDR3 spans 14 amino acids. CDR3 sequence reads: CASSSAGGYNEQFF. The CDR3 DNA is TGCGCCAGCAGCTCCGCGGGGGGTTACAATGAGCAGTTCTTC. The full variable domain, completed using reference TRBV5-1 and TRBJ2-1, is KAGVTQTPRYLIKTRGQQVTLSCSPISGHRSVSWYQQTPGQGLQFLFEYFSETQRNKGNFPGRFSGRQFSNSRSEMNVSTLELGDSALYLCASSSAGGYNEQFFGPGTRLTVL.

This chain joins TRBV5-4 and TRBJ2-1; 11 nucleotides agree with TRBD2. The V and J ends lost 2 bases and 5 bases, in that order; junction bases with no gene match: 3. Germline values: CDR1 SGHNT, CDR2 YYREEE (reference sequence). This CDR3 has 15 residues. CDR3 in DNA: TGTGCCAGCAGCTTACTAGCGGGAGCCAACAATGAGCAGTTCTTC. This sequence encodes CASSLLAGANNEQFF.

J is TRBJ1-5 and V is TRBV2; D is uncertain. Per germline, CDR1 SNHLY and CDR2 FYNNEI. CDR3 length: 14 residues. Trimming took off 3 bases at V and 8 bases at J, with 14 bases between the two ends. CDR3 nucleotides: TGTGCCAGCAGTGATCGGTCCGAGGCGGAGCCCCAGCATTTT. Protein sequence: CASSDRSEAEPQHF.

This clone was counted once. The chain employs TRBV12-5 and TRBJ2-1, with a weak D call TRBD1 (6 bases). Germline values: CDR1 LGHNT, CDR2 FRNRAP. This CDR3 contains 16 residues. The V end lost 2 bases, the J end lost 3 bases, and 14 bases lay between the germline ends. CDR3 sequence reads: CASGLNPAGDYNEQFF. The DNA of the CDR3 is TGTGCTAGTGGTTTGAATCCAGCAGGGGACTACAATGAGCAGTTCTTC.

The rearrangement uses TRBV18 and TRBJ1-4, with D possibly TRBD1 on 6 matching bases. From germline, CDR1 is KGHSH and CDR2 LQKENI. This CDR3 spans 17 amino acids. V lost 3 bases and J lost 3, with 17 bases in between. CDR3 sequence reads: CASSPNTGGAPNEKLFF. CDR3 nucleotides: TGTGCCAGCTCACCCAATACTGGGGGGGCACCTAATGAAAAACTGTTTTTT.

The chain employs TRBV2 and TRBJ2-7, with D maybe TRBD1 (6 bases). The CDR3 is made up of 12 amino acids. The V gene's germline CDR1 is SNHLY and CDR2 FYNNEI. The V end lost 6 bases, the J end lost 3 bases, and 9 bases lay between the germline ends. In DNA, the CDR3 is TGTGCCAGCAGGGGGACAATCTACGAGCAGTACTTC. Its protein product is CASRGTIYEQYF.

This chain links TRBV5-5 with TRBJ2-7; possibly TRBD1 for D (8 bases). The CDR3 totals 15 residues. The ends were cut back, 4 bases at V and 2 bases at J, with 16 bases in the middle. CDR1 is SGHKS, CDR2 YYEKEE, per germline (reference sequence). CDR3: CASSPWTGRAYEQYF. CDR3 nucleotides: TGTGCCAGCAGCCCGTGGACAGGGAGGGCCTACGAGCAGTACTTC.

The gene calls are TRBV4-1 and TRBJ1-1; no reliable D call. This CDR3 comprises 16 residues. Trimming cost V 5 bases and J 0 bases, with 16 bases left between them. CDR1 is MGHRA and CDR2 is YSYEKL in the germline V gene. This CDR3 reads CASSSPGGSLNTEAFF. The CDR3 DNA sequence: TGCGCCAGCAGCTCCCCAGGAGGGTCTTTGAACACTGAAGCTTTCTTT.

The rearrangement links TRBV15 to TRBJ2-3, with 9 bases lining up with TRBD2. Germline values: CDR1 LNHNV, CDR2 YYDKDF (reference sequence). J was trimmed by 0 bases and V by 5 bases; bases with no gene match: 24. This CDR3 spans 22 amino acids. The CDR3 spells CATSEGGQAGESGGTSTDTQYF. The CDR3 nucleotides are TGTGCCACCAGCGAGGGAGGACAGGCTGGGGAAAGCGGGGGGACTAGCACAGATACGCAGTATTTT.

The rearrangement joins TRBV15 to TRBJ2-7; D not resolved. Germline CDR1 LNHNV, CDR2 YYDKDF (reference sequence). Trimming took off 1 base at V and 2 bases at J, with 15 bases between the two ends. The CDR3 is 16 amino acids. The DNA of the CDR3 is TGTGCCACCAGCAGAGGTGGCACTAACATTCCCTACGAGCAGTACTTC. This encodes CATSRGGTNIPYEQYF.

This chain joins TRBV5-8 and TRBJ2-7; possible D gene TRBD2, 6 bases. This CDR3 spans 14 amino acids. Germline CDR1 SGHTS, CDR2 YDEGEE. V was cut by 7 bases and J by 3 bases, with 17 bases left in between. Written as DNA, the CDR3 is TGTGCCAGCGCCCCAGACGGGGGACTCTACGAGCAGTACTTC. It yields the protein CASAPDGGLYEQYF.

The V call is TRBV29-1, the J call TRBJ2-1; TRBD2 matches 9 bases. V lost 4 bases to trimming and J lost 9 bases; unmatched junction nucleotides: 4. CDR1 SQVTM and CDR2 ANQGSEA come from the germline V gene. CDR3 length: 12 amino acids. The CDR3 DNA follows: TGCAGCGTTGGCGGGGGGGGAGGTGAGCAGTTCTTC. Amino acids: CSVGGGGGEQFF.

This clone is a singleton in its sample. A junction end diverges from the germline sequence, so it may reflect a read error. This sample also contains other DNA sequences that code for the same CDR3. CDR3: CASSLEDRGYEQYF. The CDR3 nucleotides read TGTGCCAGCAGCTTGGAAGACAGGGGCTACGAGCAGTACTTC. The rearrangement joins TRBV5-1 to TRBJ2-7; TRBD1 aligns across 8 bases. This CDR3 has 14 residues. CDR1 is SGHRS, CDR2 YFSETQ, per germline.

This chain joins TRBV19 and TRBJ1-1; tentatively, D is TRBD1 (6 bases). Germline V gene lookup returns CDR1 LNHDA and CDR2 SQIVND (reference sequence). V was shortened by 4 bases and J by 5 bases, with 11 bases between the two germline ends. The CDR3 covers 13 residues. Here the CDR3 DNA reads TGTGCCAGTAGTAGGGGGACATGGACTGAAGCTTTCTTT. It yields the protein CASSRGTWTEAFF.

The V call is TRBV27, the J call TRBJ1-2; D may be TRBD1 (6 bases). CDR3 size: 13 residues. Trimming left V 6 bases short and J 8 bases short, with 16 bases between. CDR1 is MNHEY and CDR2 is SMNVEV in the germline V gene (reference sequence). Here the CDR3 DNA reads TGTGCCAGCAGACCCACAGGGTTAGGAGGCTACACCTTC. Its translation: CASRPTGLGGYTF.

This clone was counted once. The chain has TRBV19 and TRBJ2-2; TRBD2 matches at 12 bases. The CDR3 sequence is 17 residues long. Germline V CDR1 and CDR2: LNHDA, SQIVND (reference sequence). J was trimmed by 4 bases and V by 2 bases; bases with no gene match: 5. The chain's CDR3 is CASSILAGGRGTGELFF. CDR3 coding DNA: TGTGCCAGTAGTATACTAGCGGGGGGGCGTGGCACCGGGGAGCTGTTTTTT.

This chain joins TRBV7-2 and TRBJ2-3, with D perhaps matching TRBD1 (6 bases). CDR1 and CDR2 (germline): SGHTA, FQGNSA. This CDR3 spans 14 amino acids. The V and J ends lost 3 bases and 6 bases respectively, with 13 bases between them. The CDR3 DNA reads TGTGCCAGCAGCTTGGGGGCCGCTATGGATACGCAGTATTTT. Residues: CASSLGAAMDTQYF.

The chain uses TRBV5-4 and TRBJ1-2; tentative D call: TRBD1 (6 bases). The CDR3 covers 14 residues. From germline, CDR1 is SGHNT and CDR2 YYREEE (reference sequence). Trimming took off 2 bases at V and 2 bases at J, with 10 bases between the two ends. CDR3 DNA: TGTGCCAGCAGCTTTGGTCAGGGGAACTATGGCTACACCTTC. Translation gives CASSFGQGNYGYTF.

This sequence joins TRBV9 and TRBJ2-3, with D uncertain. This CDR3 is built from 15 residues. CDR1 SGDLS and CDR2 YYNGEE come from the germline V gene. Trimming removed 0 bases at V and 3 bases at J, with 11 bases between. This CDR3 is CASSVGASSTDTQYF. CDR3 coding DNA: TGTGCCAGCAGCGTAGGAGCGTCCTCGACAGATACGCAGTATTTT.

The chain is built from TRBV29-1 and TRBJ2-7, with TRBD1 matching over 7 bases. Germline CDR1 is SQVTM and CDR2 is ANQGSEA. Trimming removed 4 bases from V and 2 bases from J; junction bases left unmatched: 5. CDR3 length equals 13 residues. In nucleotides, the CDR3 is TGCAGCGTTGGACAGGGAGTACCCTACGAGCAGTACTTC. Its protein product is CSVGQGVPYEQYF.

The chain joins TRBV23-1 to TRBJ1-1, with D unclear. TRBV23-1 is designated an ORF whose function remains uncertain. V lost 3 bases to trimming and J lost 1 base, with 15 bases between them. The CDR3 runs 16 residues. This CDR3 is CASSQPAAGKNTEAFF. The CDR3, as DNA: TGCGCCAGCAGTCAGCCCGCGGCGGGGAAGAACACTGAAGCTTTCTTT.